The 26 T cell receptor beta chains presented below share a single source sample, sequenced in a study of blood T cell repertoires in COVID-19. Assay used: immunoSEQ multiplex PCR; TCRdb lists only in-frame clones, some missing. Of about 52,000 clones in the sample, 82% were seen once. Material for sequencing was peripheral blood. Source of these receptors: a man older than 75 with COVID-19, enrolled during active disease.

The chain carries TRBV9 and TRBJ2-7; D uncertain. CDR1 and CDR2 from the germline V gene are SGDLS and YYNGEE. Trimming took 0 bases from V and 2 from J, leaving 9 bases between them. The CDR3 length is 14 residues. In DNA form, the CDR3 reads TGTGCCAGCAGCGTAGCCCTAGGTCCCTACGAGCAGTACTTC. This sequence encodes CASSVALGPYEQYF.

A few counts support this clone. The chain recombines TRBV18 with TRBJ1-2; D remains unclear. The CDR3 loop spans 13 amino acids. The ends were cut back, 1 base at V and 3 bases at J, with 6 bases in the middle. Germline assignment: CDR1 KGHSH and CDR2 LQKENI. The chain's CDR3 is CASSPRPDYGYTF. The CDR3 DNA follows: TGTGCCAGCTCACCACGTCCGGACTATGGCTACACCTTC.

The chain combines TRBV7-3 with TRBJ1-1; 11 bases are a match to TRBD1. J gave up 3 bases and V 5 bases, and 5 bases lay outside the gene matches. This CDR3 comprises 15 residues. CDR1 is SGHTA, CDR2 FQGTGA, per germline. The CDR3 DNA is TGTGCCAGCAGCACACAGGGACAGGGGGACACTGAAGCTTTCTTT. Translating gives CASSTQGQGDTEAFF.

This clone has just a few counts. The chain combines TRBV5-6 with TRBJ1-3; 7 bases are a match to TRBD1. V trimming: 4 bases; J trimming: 4 bases; junction bases outside the gene matches: 8. The V gene's germline CDR1 is SGHDT and CDR2 YYEEEE. CDR3 length equals 15 residues. In DNA, the CDR3 is TGTGCCAGCAGCAGCGACAGGGCGGCGGGAAACACCATATATTTT. This translates into CASSSDRAAGNTIYF.

The chain carries TRBV11-2 and TRBJ2-5, with 9 bases matching TRBD2. The CDR3 sequence is 15 residues long. Trimming at V came to 3 bases and at J to 1 base, leaving 3 bases not matched to a gene. The germline V gene encodes CDR1 SGHAT and CDR2 FQNNGV. For the CDR3, the DNA is TGTGCCAGCAGCTTGGGACTAGCCTTCCAAGAGACCCAGTACTTC. Residues: CASSLGLAFQETQYF.

The CDR3 region has the DNA TGCGCCAGCGGAGAAAGTTCGAGTGAAGCTTTCTTT. Protein: CASGESSSEAFF. The chain joins TRBV5-1 to TRBJ1-1; D is ambiguous. CDR1 is SGHRS and CDR2 is YFSETQ in the germline V gene. V was clipped by 7 bases and J by 7 bases, with 14 bases between them. The CDR3 covers 12 residues. Full variable domain (remainder filled in from reference TRBV5-1 and TRBJ1-1): KAGVTQTPRYLIKTRGQQVTLSCSPISGHRSVSWYQQTPGQGLQFLFEYFSETQRNKGNFPGRFSGRQFSNSRSEMNVSTLELGDSALYLCASGESSSEAFFGQGTRLTVV.

The chain carries TRBV11-2 and TRBJ2-3; D is unresolved. Per the germline V gene, CDR1 is SGHAT and CDR2 is FQNNGV. V gave up 3 bases and J gave up 4 bases, with 8 bases separating them. The CDR3 length is 13 residues. CDR3 sequence reads: CASSFQPADTQYF. Written as DNA, the CDR3 is TGTGCCAGCAGCTTCCAACCGGCAGATACGCAGTATTTT.

DNA of the CDR3: TGTGCCAGCAGCCGGACAGGGGGTTATGGCTACACCTTC. This gives the protein CASSRTGGYGYTF. The chain links TRBV7-3 to TRBJ1-2; TRBD1 agrees at 10 bases. V lost 5 bases to trimming and J lost 5 bases; unmatched junction nucleotides: 2. Per the germline V gene, CDR1 is SGHTA and CDR2 is FQGTGA. This CDR3 has 13 amino acids.

This sequence joins TRBV5-1 and TRBJ1-1, with a weak D call TRBD1 (5 bases). Trimming took 0 bases from V and 3 from J, leaving 12 bases between them. This CDR3 region has 15 residues. Per germline, CDR1 SGHRS and CDR2 YFSETQ. The CDR3 here is CASSLAGRADTEAFF. CDR3 nucleotides: TGCGCCAGCAGCTTGGCAGGCAGGGCGGACACTGAAGCTTTCTTT.

CDR3 loop: CASSGTSGSNEQFF. CDR3 DNA sequence: TGCGCCAGCAGCGGGACTAGCGGGAGCAATGAGCAGTTCTTC. The V call is TRBV5-1, the J call TRBJ2-1; 14 bases match TRBD2. Germline values: CDR1 SGHRS, CDR2 YFSETQ. Trimming took 4 bases from V and 6 from J; bases not matched to a gene: 0. The CDR3 spans 14 residues.

The V call is TRBV4-2, the J call TRBJ1-2, with D possibly matching TRBD1 (6 bases). Trimming pared 5 bases from V and 8 bases from J, leaving 15 bases between. This CDR3 comprises 13 residues. The germline V gene has CDR1 LGHNA and CDR2 YNFKEQ. The CDR3 region has the DNA TGTGCCAGCAGCTCCGACAGGTCCGGAGGCTACACCTTC. Residues: CASSSDRSGGYTF.

The chain uses TRBV11-2 and TRBJ2-7; 7 nucleotides match TRBD2. This CDR3 is 14 amino acids long. V lost 3 bases and J lost 2; bases outside the gene matches: 4. CDR1 and CDR2 from the germline V gene are SGHAT and FQNNGV. CDR3 sequence: CASSFGGKPYEQYV. The CDR3 nucleotides are TGTGCCAGCAGCTTCGGGGGGAAACCCTACGAGCAGTACGTC.

The chain combines TRBV18 with TRBJ2-1, with D perhaps matching TRBD1 (6 bases). The V gene's germline CDR1 is KGHSH and CDR2 LQKENI. V was trimmed by 0 bases and J by 4 bases, leaving 13 bases between them. The CDR3 consists of 16 residues. CDR3 protein: CASSPPTGSPYNEQFF. The CDR3 DNA is TGTGCCAGCTCACCACCCACAGGGTCCCCGTACAATGAGCAGTTCTTC. Complete variable domain (other parts from reference TRBV18 and TRBJ2-1): NAGVMQNPRHLVRRRGQEARLRCSPMKGHSHVYWYRQLPEEGLKFMVYLQKENIIDESGMPKERFSAEFPKEGPSILRIQQVVRGDSAAYFCASSPPTGSPYNEQFFGPGTRLTVL.

The V call is TRBV5-4, the J call TRBJ2-2; 12 bases align to TRBD1. Trimming at V came to 4 bases and at J to 3 bases, leaving 4 bases not matched to a gene. The CDR3 has 16 residues. Germline values: CDR1 SGHNT, CDR2 YYREEE (reference sequence). The CDR3 is CASSPGQGADTGELFF. CDR3 coding DNA: TGTGCCAGCAGCCCGGGACAGGGGGCTGACACCGGGGAGCTGTTTTTT.

The chain's CDR3 is CASSYRVSTDTQYF. The DNA for the CDR3 is TGTGCCAGTAGCTACAGGGTGAGCACAGATACGCAGTATTTT. The rearrangement joins TRBV19 to TRBJ2-3; TRBD1 might be the D (6 bases). CDR1 and CDR2 (germline): LNHDA, SQIVND (reference sequence). V lost 6 bases and J lost 0, with 10 bases in between. The CDR3 length is 14 residues.

The chain couples TRBV24-1 to TRBJ1-5, with D hard to call. The CDR3 spans 15 residues. The germline V and J ends were trimmed by 3 bases and 1 base, with 9 bases remaining between them. Germline V gene lookup returns CDR1 KGHDR and CDR2 SFDVKD. The CDR3 coding sequence is TGTGCCACCAGTGATGGAGGGCCGAGCAATCAGCCCCAGCATTTT. Translated: CATSDGGPSNQPQHF.

The table lists this clone with a few counts. J is TRBJ2-7 and V is TRBV2, with 10 positions matching TRBD1. Trimming removed 5 bases from V and 7 bases from J; junction bases left unmatched: 14. CDR1 and CDR2 from the germline V gene are SNHLY and FYNNEI. This CDR3 is 16 amino acids long. The CDR3 is CASSKRGQGGTGEQYF. In DNA form, the CDR3 reads TGTGCCAGCAGTAAGAGAGGACAGGGGGGGACGGGGGAGCAGTACTTC.

The chain is built from TRBV6-5 and TRBJ1-2; 7 bases map to TRBD1. The CDR3 runs to 13 residues. Germline V gives CDR1 MNHEY, CDR2 SVGAGI. Unmatched junction bases numbered 6, after V lost 7 bases and J lost 4 bases. For the CDR3, the DNA is TGTGCCAGCACCCCCCCAGGGGGCTATGGCTACACCTTC. Its translation: CASTPPGGYGYTF.

The chain links TRBV6-2 or TRBV6-3 to TRBJ1-5, with 9 bases lining up with TRBD1. The CDR3 has 18 amino acids. In germline, CDR1 is MNHEY, CDR2 SVGEGT. Trimming took 4 bases from V and 2 from J; bases not matched to a gene: 12. Here the CDR3 DNA reads TGTGCCAGCAGTTTCCAGGGACAGGGAGCTCTTGGCAATCAGCCCCAGCATTTT. Amino acid sequence: CASSFQGQGALGNQPQHF.

The rearrangement joins TRBV7-2 to TRBJ1-2; 7 bases line up with TRBD1. The CDR3 is made up of 18 amino acids. Germline lookup yields CDR1 SGHTA and CDR2 FQGNSA. V shed 5 bases and J 4 bases; nucleotides not matched to a gene: 19. CDR3 residues: CASSTRWGLGRDSYGYTF. The CDR3 DNA reads TGTGCCAGCAGCACAAGATGGGGGCTAGGAAGGGACAGCTATGGCTACACCTTC. Looking up the rest from reference TRBV7-2 and TRBJ1-2 gives the full variable domain: GAGVSQSPSNKVTEKGKDVELRCDPISGHTALYWYRQSLGQGLEFLIYFQGNSAPDKSGLPSDRFSAERTGGSVSTLTIQRTQQEDSAVYLCASSTRWGLGRDSYGYTFGSGTRLTVV.

The sample holds a few counts of this clone. The chain has TRBV18 and TRBJ1-4; a possible D gene is TRBD1 (6 bases). Trimming stripped 4 bases from V and 6 bases from J, with 21 bases between. The length of the CDR3 is 17 residues. Germline loops: CDR1 KGHSH, CDR2 LQKENI. This CDR3 reads CASSLLGPGKGDEKLFF. The CDR3 DNA sequence: TGTGCCAGCTCACTACTGGGCCCAGGCAAGGGGGATGAAAAACTGTTTTTT.

The chain combines TRBV30 with TRBJ1-6; D gene uncertain. V lost 3 bases, J lost 3 bases, and 9 bases lay in between. Germline values: CDR1 GTSNPN, CDR2 SVGIG (reference sequence). The length of the CDR3 is 14 residues. The CDR3 nucleotides read TGTGCCTGGAGGGCGCGGGGCTATAATTCACCCCTCCACTTT. The encoded protein is CAWRARGYNSPLHF.

This chain links TRBV20-1 with TRBJ2-7; D is possibly TRBD1 (7 bases). The CDR3 is 13 residues long. Germline lookup yields CDR1 DFQATT and CDR2 SNEGSKA (reference sequence). V was clipped by 3 bases and J by 4 bases, with 13 bases between them. The CDR3 loop is CSASPGGIYEQYF. As DNA, the CDR3 is TGCAGTGCTAGTCCAGGGGGGATATACGAGCAGTACTTC.

The chain is built from TRBV5-4 and TRBJ2-6; TRBD1 matches 9 bases. V lost 5 bases, J lost 0 bases, and 9 bases stayed unmatched. CDR3 length equals 18 residues. Germline V gives CDR1 SGHNT, CDR2 YYREEE (reference sequence). In DNA, the CDR3 is TGTGCCAGCAGAACTCCGGGACAGGGAAGCTCTGGGGCCAACGTCCTGACTTTC. It codes for CASRTPGQGSSGANVLTF. The complete variable domain, with remaining parts taken from reference TRBV5-4 and TRBJ2-6, reads ETGVTQSPTHLIKTRGQQVTLRCSSQSGHNTVSWYQQALGQGPQFIFQYYREEENGRGNFPPRFSGLQFPNYSSELNVNALELDDSALYLCASRTPGQGSSGANVLTFGAGSRLTVL.

The rearrangement uses TRBV19 and TRBJ2-5; tentative D call: TRBD1 (6 bases). The CDR3 length is 13 residues. CDR1 LNHDA and CDR2 SQIVND come from the germline V gene (reference sequence). Trimming took off 1 base at V and 9 bases at J, with 12 bases between the two ends. As DNA, the CDR3 is TGTGCCAGTAGTATAGCGCCAGGGGTTGCCCAGTACTTC. Amino acid sequence: CASSIAPGVAQYF.

V and J are TRBV28 and TRBJ1-4, with 10 bases matching TRBD1. The ends lost 1 base at V and 7 bases at J; junction bases unmatched: 9. The CDR3 extends over 17 amino acids. Germline-derived CDR1 and CDR2 are MDHEN and SYDVKM. The CDR3 here is CASSLSTGGGLTEKLFF. The CDR3 DNA sequence: TGTGCCAGCAGTTTATCGACAGGGGGCGGCCTGACTGAAAAACTGTTTTTT.